This entry describes one T cell receptor (beta chain). In germline, CDR1 is LNHDA, CDR2 SQIVND (reference sequence). V was clipped by 4 bases and J by 4 bases; unmatched bases: 10. The CDR3 has 16 residues. The sample belongs to a study of T cells after posttransplantation cyclophosphamide. TCRdb's copy holds only in-frame clones and misses some; the assay was immunoSEQ multiplex PCR. The sample has just over 65,000 clones; 93% are singletons. Sequenced sample: PBMCs. The source is a woman younger than 45 in good health and a related stem cell transplant donor. The chain uses TRBV19 and TRBJ2-7; 10 bases line up with TRBD1. CDR3 nucleotide sequence: TGTGCCAGTAGTAGTAGACAGGGGGCGTTTCGGTACGAGCAGTACTTC. Translated, it gives CASSSRQGAFRYEQYF.